The 28 T cell receptor beta chains given below trace back to one sample, sequenced in a study of blood T cell repertoires in COVID-19. Here immunoSEQ multiplex PCR was the method, and the copy in TCRdb shows in-frame clones only, minus some. The profile shows 150,000 to 200,000 clones, less than 90% of them singletons. Material: peripheral blood. These TCRs come from a woman aged 70-85 years with COVID-19, enrolled during active disease.

The V and J genes are TRBV7-3 and TRBJ1-4; D might be TRBD1 (5 bases). V lost 2 bases to trimming and J lost 6 bases, with 13 bases between them. Germline CDR1 and CDR2: SGHTA and FQGTGA. The CDR3 is 15 amino acids. CDR3 protein: CASSLGGAADEKLFF. The CDR3 DNA sequence: TGTGCCAGCAGCTTAGGAGGGGCGGCAGATGAAAAACTGTTTTTT.

J is TRBJ1-2 and V is TRBV12-3 or TRBV12-4; no clear D gene. This CDR3 has 13 residues. Trimming took off 8 bases at V and 2 bases at J, with 12 bases between the two ends. CDR3: CASRYGKNYGYTF. The DNA for the CDR3 is TGTGCCAGCCGATACGGGAAAAACTATGGCTACACCTTC.

The chain links TRBV6-5 to TRBJ1-1; weak D call: TRBD1 (5 bases). Germline CDR1 is MNHEY and CDR2 is SVGAGI. The CDR3 has 14 residues. The V end lost 6 bases, the J end lost 5 bases, and 16 bases lay between the germline ends. The CDR3 reads CASRPGFERTEAFF. CDR3 nucleotides: TGTGCCAGCAGGCCAGGGTTCGAGAGGACTGAAGCTTTCTTT.

V and J are TRBV2 and TRBJ2-4; D may be TRBD1 (6 bases). The CDR3 totals 14 residues. The V gene's germline CDR1 is SNHLY and CDR2 FYNNEI. V was pared by 3 bases and J by 8 bases, with 14 bases between. CDR3 nucleotides: TGTGCCAGCAGTGAGCGATCGCAGGGGTACATTCAGTACTTC. Its translation is CASSERSQGYIQYF. The complete variable domain, with remaining parts taken from reference TRBV2 and TRBJ2-4, reads EPEVTQTPSHQVTQMGQEVILRCVPISNHLYFYWYRQILGQKVEFLVSFYNNEISEKSEIFDDQFSVERPDGSNFTLKIRSTKLEDSAMYFCASSERSQGYIQYFGAGTRLSVL.

V is TRBV28 and J is TRBJ2-7; no definite D call. V gave up 4 bases and J gave up 0 bases, with 7 bases separating them. There are 13 residues in the CDR3. Germline V gene sequence: CDR1 MDHEN, CDR2 SYDVKM. DNA of the CDR3: TGTGCCAGCAGTTCCGGGTCCTCCTACGAGCAGTACGTC. Amino acid sequence: CASSSGSSYEQYV.

V gene TRBV30 combines with J gene TRBJ1-1; the D gene is possibly TRBD1 (6 bases). Germline loops: CDR1 GTSNPN, CDR2 SVGIG (reference sequence). Trimming stripped 2 bases from V and 4 bases from J, with 14 bases between. CDR3 length: 14 amino acids. CDR3 in DNA: TGTGCCTGGAGTCTACAGGGAGTATTCACTGAAGCTTTCTTT. This translates into CAWSLQGVFTEAFF.

The J gene is TRBJ2-2, the V gene TRBV19; D unresolved. Germline-derived CDR1 and CDR2 are LNHDA and SQIVND (reference sequence). Trimming pared 0 bases from V and 2 bases from J, leaving 4 bases between. The CDR3 is made up of 14 amino acids. Here the CDR3 reads CASSIDINTGELFF. For the CDR3, the DNA is TGTGCCAGTAGTATAGATATCAACACCGGGGAGCTGTTTTTT. Drawing the rest from reference TRBV19 and TRBJ2-2, the complete variable domain is DGGITQSPKYLFRKEGQNVTLSCEQNLNHDAMYWYRQDPGQGLRLIYYSQIVNDFQKGDIAEGYSVSREKKESFPLTVTSAQKNPTAFYLCASSIDINTGELFFGEGSRLTVL.

This chain links TRBV7-2 with TRBJ1-2; TRBD1 matches at 9 bases. Per germline, CDR1 SGHTA and CDR2 FQGNSA. V gave up 5 bases and J gave up 1 base; unmatched junction bases: 11. The CDR3 extends over 17 amino acids. The CDR3 protein is CASSLQGGTGINYGYTF. The CDR3 coding sequence is TGTGCCAGCAGCCTACAAGGAGGGACAGGGATTAACTATGGCTACACCTTC.

CDR3 sequence (DNA): TGTGCCAGCAGTCCCCCAGGGGGCGTCTCCTATAATTCACCCCTCCACTTT. It yields the protein CASSPPGGVSYNSPLHF. The rearrangement joins TRBV28 to TRBJ1-6, with 8 positions matching TRBD1. The CDR3 totals 17 residues. J lost 0 bases, V lost 5 bases, and 6 bases had no gene match. Per germline, CDR1 MDHEN and CDR2 SYDVKM.

The chain joins TRBV5-1 to TRBJ1-1, with D perhaps TRBD1 (5 bases). This CDR3 region has 15 residues. V lost 6 bases to trimming and J lost 5 bases, with 20 bases between them. CDR1 is SGHRS, CDR2 YFSETQ, per germline. The CDR3 reads CASTPGRGRGTEAFF. DNA for the CDR3: TGCGCCAGCACTCCTGGAAGGGGCCGGGGGACTGAAGCTTTCTTT.

The chain carries TRBV6-6 and TRBJ1-2; TRBD1 aligns across 8 bases. The length of the CDR3 is 16 residues. Germline CDR1 MNHNY, CDR2 SVGAGI (reference sequence). The ends lost 2 bases at V and 3 bases at J; junction bases unmatched: 8. CDR3 protein: CASSYPSDREDYGYTF. The CDR3 DNA is TGTGCCAGCAGTTACCCCTCGGACAGGGAAGACTATGGCTACACCTTC.

This sequence joins TRBV28 and TRBJ1-4; TRBD1 aligns across 11 bases. Unmatched junction bases numbered 4, after V lost 2 bases and J lost 8 bases. This CDR3 has 15 amino acids. From germline, CDR1 is MDHEN and CDR2 SYDVKM. CDR3 in amino acids: CASSLRTGGREKLFF. CDR3 DNA: TGTGCCAGCAGTTTAAGGACAGGGGGCCGGGAAAAACTGTTTTTT.

The chain recombines TRBV4-1 with TRBJ1-6; D remains unclear. This CDR3 is 13 amino acids long. The V gene lost 1 base and the J gene lost 7 bases, with 5 bases spanning the gap. The germline V gene encodes CDR1 MGHRA and CDR2 YSYEKL. CDR3 nucleotide sequence: TGCGCCAGCAGCCAAGGACTAAATTCACCCCTCCACTTT. It encodes CASSQGLNSPLHF.

The chain links TRBV14 to TRBJ2-2; 12 bases align to TRBD2. The CDR3 consists of 16 residues. The germline CDR1 and CDR2 sequences are SGHDN and FVKESK. Losses at the gene ends were 3 bases for V and 4 bases for J; bases not matched to a gene: 3. CDR3 sequence (DNA): TGTGCCAGCAGCCAGACTAGCGGGAGACGCACCGGGGAGCTGTTTTTT. Amino acid sequence: CASSQTSGRRTGELFF.

The DNA of the CDR3 is TGTGCCAGCAGCCTACAGGGGCGGAAGAACACTGAAGCTTTCTTT. This gives the protein CASSLQGRKNTEAFF. This chain connects TRBV14 to TRBJ1-1, with 7 bases aligning to TRBD1. In germline, CDR1 is SGHDN, CDR2 FVKESK. With 4 bases clipped from V and 1 base from J, the junction kept 6 bases outside the gene matches. This CDR3 comprises 15 residues.

The J gene is TRBJ2-3, the V gene TRBV4-2; D is possibly TRBD2 (5 bases). This CDR3 is 14 amino acids long. V lost 3 bases and J lost 6, with 13 bases in between. Germline lookup yields CDR1 LGHNA and CDR2 YNFKEQ. The CDR3 sequence: CASSQVKPGDTQYF. As DNA, the CDR3 is TGTGCCAGCAGCCAGGTTAAACCGGGGGATACGCAGTATTTT.

V usage is TRBV6-5 and J usage is TRBJ1-5, with TRBD1 as a possible D gene (5 bases). V lost 6 bases to trimming and J lost 2 bases, with 14 bases between them. Per germline, CDR1 MNHEY and CDR2 SVGAGI. The CDR3 loop spans 15 amino acids. The CDR3 protein is CASRLSGDGNQPQHF. CDR3 DNA: TGTGCCAGCAGGTTATCGGGGGATGGCAATCAGCCCCAGCATTTT.

This clone was counted a single time. The chain combines TRBV2 with TRBJ2-4; D is ambiguous. V gave up 2 bases and J gave up 5 bases, with 13 bases separating them. The CDR3 has 15 amino acids. CDR1 and CDR2 from the germline V gene are SNHLY and FYNNEI. CDR3 coding DNA: TGTGCCAGCAGTGAAAAGGCGCGGATGCAAAACATTCAGTACTTC. The encoded protein is CASSEKARMQNIQYF.

CDR3 residues: CASSPERAGGRRLRDTEAFF. CDR3 sequence (DNA): TGTGCCAGCTCACCCGAAAGAGCCGGGGGACGGAGATTGAGGGACACTGAAGCTTTCTTT. The chain carries TRBV18 and TRBJ1-1, with a tentative D call TRBD1 (5 bases). Between the trimmed V and J ends, which lost 3 bases and 3 bases, there was a span of 29 bases. Looked up from germline, CDR1 is KGHSH and CDR2 is LQKENI. The CDR3 is 20 amino acids.

The V gene is TRBV29-1, the J gene TRBJ2-3; D is undetermined. The CDR3 length is 13 residues. Germline CDR1 reads SQVTM; CDR2 reads ANQGSEA. Trimming removed 7 bases from V and 4 bases from J, with 15 bases in between. The CDR3, as DNA: TGCAGCGCACCTCTAGGAGCGCCAGATACGCAGTATTTT. Translation gives CSAPLGAPDTQYF.

The V call is TRBV9, the J call TRBJ2-3; 9 nucleotides align to TRBD2. CDR1 is SGDLS, CDR2 YYNGEE, per germline. The CDR3 runs to 17 residues. After removal of 0 bases from V and 0 bases from J, the junction contained 5 bases not matched to a gene. CDR3 nucleotides: TGTGCCAGCAGCGTAGTAAGCGGGGGGCACAGCACAGATACGCAGTATTTT. As protein: CASSVVSGGHSTDTQYF.

The chain couples TRBV19 to TRBJ1-5; TRBD1 aligns across 8 bases. The J segment lost 9 bases and the V segment lost 6 bases, leaving 10 bases of the junction unmatched. The CDR3 covers 14 residues. Germline loops: CDR1 LNHDA, CDR2 SQIVND (reference sequence). The CDR3 DNA reads as TGTGCCAGTAGCCCCGGACAGGGAAGTTGGCCCCAGCATTTT. This translates into CASSPGQGSWPQHF.

The gene calls are TRBV6-5 and TRBJ2-3; D ambiguous. The V end was cut by 10 bases, the J end by 0 bases, with 11 bases between. Germline V gene data show CDR1 as MNHEY and CDR2 as SVGAGI. The length of the CDR3 is 13 residues. Written as DNA, the CDR3 is TGTGCCACCCTCAAGACTAGCACAGATACGCAGTATTTT. Encoded protein: CATLKTSTDTQYF.

The chain combines TRBV5-1 with TRBJ1-1; D perhaps matches TRBD1 (6 bases). The CDR3 runs 13 residues. With 4 bases removed from V and 5 bases from J, the gap between germline ends came to 12 bases. Germline lookup yields CDR1 SGHRS and CDR2 YFSETQ. CDR3 nucleotide sequence: TGCGCCAGCAGCCCCCTGACAGGAACTGAAGCTTTCTTT. Protein: CASSPLTGTEAFF.

The gene calls are TRBV6-2 or TRBV6-3 and TRBJ2-4; D is perhaps TRBD1 (5 bases). The CDR3 covers 15 residues. V lost 2 bases to trimming and J lost 2 bases, with 10 bases between them. CDR1 and CDR2 from the germline V gene are MNHEY and SVGEGT. CDR3 DNA sequence: TGTGCCAGCAGTTACGCAGGGAATCCCAAAAACATTCAGTACTTC. Translating gives CASSYAGNPKNIQYF.

V and J are TRBV6-1 and TRBJ2-1; D remains ambiguous. Germline V CDR1 and CDR2: MNHNS, SASEGT. The CDR3 is made up of 11 amino acids. Trimming took 3 bases from V and 9 from J, leaving 6 bases between them. CDR3 coding DNA: TGTGCCAGCAGTGAGAGGAGTGAGCAGTTCTTC. This gives the protein CASSERSEQFF.

The J gene is TRBJ1-1, the V gene TRBV19; the D gene is possibly TRBD1 (5 bases). V lost 3 bases and J 1 base, leaving 6 bases between the germline ends. CDR1 is LNHDA, CDR2 SQIVND, per germline (reference sequence). This CDR3 is 13 amino acids long. The CDR3 protein is CASSIGQNTEAFF. The CDR3 bases are TGTGCCAGTAGTATCGGACAGAACACTGAAGCTTTCTTT. Looking up the rest from reference TRBV19 and TRBJ1-1 gives the full variable domain: DGGITQSPKYLFRKEGQNVTLSCEQNLNHDAMYWYRQDPGQGLRLIYYSQIVNDFQKGDIAEGYSVSREKKESFPLTVTSAQKNPTAFYLCASSIGQNTEAFFGQGTRLTVV.

CDR3: CASSRDSSYNSPLHF. CDR3 DNA: TGCGCCAGCAGTCGGGACAGCTCCTATAATTCACCCCTCCACTTT. The chain has TRBV10-2 and TRBJ1-6, with 7 bases lining up with TRBD1. Germline V gives CDR1 WSHSY, CDR2 SAAADI. V dropped 5 bases and J dropped 0; count of bases not matched to a gene: 1. This CDR3 has 15 amino acids.